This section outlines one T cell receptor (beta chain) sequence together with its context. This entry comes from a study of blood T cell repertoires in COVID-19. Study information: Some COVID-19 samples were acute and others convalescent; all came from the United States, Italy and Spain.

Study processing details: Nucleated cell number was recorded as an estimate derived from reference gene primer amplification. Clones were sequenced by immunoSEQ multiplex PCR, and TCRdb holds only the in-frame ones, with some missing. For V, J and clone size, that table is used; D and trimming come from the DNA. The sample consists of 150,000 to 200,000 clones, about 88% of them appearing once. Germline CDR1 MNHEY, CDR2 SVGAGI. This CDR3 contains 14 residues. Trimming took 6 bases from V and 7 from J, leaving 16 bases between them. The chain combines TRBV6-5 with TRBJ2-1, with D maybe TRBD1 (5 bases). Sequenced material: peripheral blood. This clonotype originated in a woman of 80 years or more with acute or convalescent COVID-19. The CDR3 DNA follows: TGTGCCAGCAGGGGCAAGGGGCTGTTTAATGAGCAGTTCTTC. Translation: CASRGKGLFNEQFF.